The clone carrying this T cell receptor (beta chain) is termed medium-sized. What it recognizes is unknown. In germline, CDR1 is MNHEY, CDR2 SVGAGI. Deletions cut 4 bases from V and 2 bases from J, with 18 bases between. This CDR3 spans 16 amino acids. The data originate from a study of STAT3 mutations in large granular lymphocyte leukemia. The wider study: Roughly 40% of treated T-LGLL patients showed hematologic response to immunosuppression. General study points: Every T-LGLL patient had at least one immunodominant TCRbeta clonotype.

Libraries were prepared by immunoSEQ multiplex PCR; TCRdb keeps only in-frame clonotypes and omits some of them. Here the sample spans about 42,000 clones, roughly 77% being singletons. The TCR was taken from a human donor with T large granular lymphocyte leukemia. Some clones in this sample may be carry-over from other donors' samples. The source material was PBMCs. The J gene is TRBJ2-7, the V gene TRBV6-5; weak D call: TRBD1 (6 bases). CDR3 sequence (DNA): TGTGCCAGCAGTTCCCTGACAGGCTTACCCCCCTACGAGCAGTACTTC. Translating it yields CASSSLTGLPPYEQYF.